The source of this T cell receptor beta chain is a study of blood T cell repertoires in COVID-19. Study details: Samples of COVID-19 (acute and convalescent) were obtained from the United States, Italy and Spain.

Germline V CDR1 and CDR2: SGDLS, YYNGEE. The CDR3 consists of 17 residues. Trimming at V came to 0 bases and at J to 3 bases, leaving 8 bases not matched to a gene. Study processing details: Estimation of nucleated cell counts relied on the amplification of reference gene primers. Libraries were prepared by immunoSEQ multiplex PCR; TCRdb keeps only in-frame clonotypes and omits some of them. That table is the source of V, J and clone size, and D and trimming were worked out from the DNA. The sample consists of about 230,000 clones, 87% of them appearing once. Individuals aged 18 to 89 years were recruited from fewer than 25 US areas.

The sequenced sample consisted of PBMCs or T cells enriched from blood (not recorded which). The chain couples TRBV9 to TRBJ1-3, with TRBD1 identical over 8 bases. This clonotype was obtained from a man in his thirties or forties who had recovered from COVID-19. The CDR3 DNA is TGTGCCAGCAGCGTAGAGGCCAGGGGGCTCGGTGGAAACACCATATATTTT. This translates into CASSVEARGLGGNTIYF.